This TCR beta chain originates from a study of blood T cell repertoires in COVID-19. Study as a whole: T cells, B-cell-depleted T cells, or PBMCs supplied cDNA or gDNA.

The length of the CDR3 is 14 residues. The ends were cut back, 8 bases at V and 5 bases at J, with 13 bases in the middle. The germline CDR1 and CDR2 sequences are MNHEY and SVGAGI. Original analysis: Amplification with reference gene primers provided the estimates of nucleated cell counts. Libraries were prepared by immunoSEQ multiplex PCR; TCRdb keeps only in-frame clonotypes and omits some of them. V and J calls and clone size are as listed in that table; D and trimming were resolved from the DNA. The data hold a few hundred thousand clones, with approximately 88% observed a single time. This clonotype was sampled from a woman in her 30s who had recovered from COVID-19. J is TRBJ1-6 and V is TRBV6-5; a weak D match, TRBD1 (5 bases). Sequencing was performed on peripheral blood. The CDR3 region is CASRGTVNNSPLHF. CDR3 nucleotide sequence: TGTGCCAGCCGGGGGACCGTTAATAATTCACCCCTCCACTTT.